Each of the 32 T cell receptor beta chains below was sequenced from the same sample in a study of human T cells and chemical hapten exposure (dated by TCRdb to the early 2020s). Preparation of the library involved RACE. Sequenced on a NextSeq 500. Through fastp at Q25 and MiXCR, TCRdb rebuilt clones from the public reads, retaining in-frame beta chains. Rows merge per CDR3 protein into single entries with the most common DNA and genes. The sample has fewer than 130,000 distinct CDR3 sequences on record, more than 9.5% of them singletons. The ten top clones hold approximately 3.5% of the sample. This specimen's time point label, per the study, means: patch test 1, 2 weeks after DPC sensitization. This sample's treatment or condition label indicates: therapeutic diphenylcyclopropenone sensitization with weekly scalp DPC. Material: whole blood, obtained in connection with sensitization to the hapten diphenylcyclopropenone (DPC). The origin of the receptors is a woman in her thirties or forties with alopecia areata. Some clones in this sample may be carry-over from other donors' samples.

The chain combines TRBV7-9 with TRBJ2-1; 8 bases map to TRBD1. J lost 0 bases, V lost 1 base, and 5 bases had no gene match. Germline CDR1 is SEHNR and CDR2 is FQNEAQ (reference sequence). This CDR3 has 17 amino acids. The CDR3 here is CASSLGGTGSSYNEQFF. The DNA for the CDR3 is TGTGCCAGCAGCTTAGGCGGGACAGGCAGCTCCTACAATGAGCAGTTCTTC.

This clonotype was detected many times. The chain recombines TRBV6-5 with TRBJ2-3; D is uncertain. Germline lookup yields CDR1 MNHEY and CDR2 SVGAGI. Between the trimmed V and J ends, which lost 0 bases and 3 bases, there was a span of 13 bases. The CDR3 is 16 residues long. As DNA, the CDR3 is TGTGCCAGCAGTTACTCTCAGGCAATCCGGACAGATACGCAGTATTTT. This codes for CASSYSQAIRTDTQYF.

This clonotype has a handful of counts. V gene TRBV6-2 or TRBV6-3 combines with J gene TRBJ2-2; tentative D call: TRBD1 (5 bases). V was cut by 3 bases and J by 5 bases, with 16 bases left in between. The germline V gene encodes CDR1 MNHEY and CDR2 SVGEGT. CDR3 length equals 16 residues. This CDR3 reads CASSYFPSGQTGELFF. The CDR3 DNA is TGTGCCAGCAGTTATTTTCCGTCAGGGCAGACCGGGGAGCTGTTTTTT.

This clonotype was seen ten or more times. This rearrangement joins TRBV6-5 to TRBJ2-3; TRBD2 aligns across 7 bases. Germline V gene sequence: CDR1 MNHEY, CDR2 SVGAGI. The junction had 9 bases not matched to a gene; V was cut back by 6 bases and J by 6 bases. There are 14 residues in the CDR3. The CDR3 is CASRTVGTTDTQYF. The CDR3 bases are TGTGCCAGCAGAACAGTTGGGACTACTGATACGCAGTATTTT.

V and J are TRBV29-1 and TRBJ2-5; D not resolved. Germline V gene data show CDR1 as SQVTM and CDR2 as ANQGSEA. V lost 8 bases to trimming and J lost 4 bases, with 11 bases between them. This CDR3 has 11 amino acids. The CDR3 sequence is CSSPLGETQYF. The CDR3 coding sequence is TGCAGCTCCCCCCTGGGAGAGACCCAGTACTTC. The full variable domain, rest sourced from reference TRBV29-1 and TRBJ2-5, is SAVISQKPSRDICQRGTSLTIQCQVDSQVTMMFWYRQQPGQSLTLIATANQGSEATYESGFVIDKFPISRPNLTFSTLTVSNMSPEDSSIYLCSSPLGETQYFGPGTRLLVL.

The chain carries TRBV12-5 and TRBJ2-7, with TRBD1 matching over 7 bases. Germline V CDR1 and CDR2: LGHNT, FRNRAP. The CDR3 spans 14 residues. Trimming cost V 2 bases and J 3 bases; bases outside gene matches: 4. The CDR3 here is CASGLRAGGYEQYF. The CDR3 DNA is TGTGCTAGTGGTTTGCGCGCAGGGGGCTACGAGCAGTACTTC.

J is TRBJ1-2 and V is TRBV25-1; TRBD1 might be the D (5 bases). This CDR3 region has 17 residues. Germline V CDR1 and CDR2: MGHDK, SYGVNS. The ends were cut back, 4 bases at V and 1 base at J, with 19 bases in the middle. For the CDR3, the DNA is TGTGCCAGCAGTGGTGGGGCAGGGCATCCTATTAACTATGGCTACACCTTC. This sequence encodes CASSGGAGHPINYGYTF.

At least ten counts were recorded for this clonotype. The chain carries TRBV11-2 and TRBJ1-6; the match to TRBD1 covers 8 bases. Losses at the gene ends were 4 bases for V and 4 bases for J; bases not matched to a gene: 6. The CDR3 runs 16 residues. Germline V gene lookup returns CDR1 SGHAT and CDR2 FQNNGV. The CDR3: CASSSRDRPYNSPLHF. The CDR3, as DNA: TGTGCCAGCAGCTCTAGGGACAGGCCTTATAATTCACCCCTCCACTTT.

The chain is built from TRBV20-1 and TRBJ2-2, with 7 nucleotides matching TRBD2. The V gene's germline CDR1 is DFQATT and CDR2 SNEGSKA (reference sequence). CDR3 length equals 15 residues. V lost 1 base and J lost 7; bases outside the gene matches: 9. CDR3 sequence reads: CSARGERGPVGELFF. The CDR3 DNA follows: TGCAGTGCTAGAGGGGAGCGGGGCCCGGTCGGGGAGCTGTTTTTT.

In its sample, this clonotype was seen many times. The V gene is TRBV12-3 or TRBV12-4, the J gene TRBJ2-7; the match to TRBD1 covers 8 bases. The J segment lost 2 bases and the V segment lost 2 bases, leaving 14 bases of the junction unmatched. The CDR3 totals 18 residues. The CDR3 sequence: CASSLRQGSTPKTYEQYF. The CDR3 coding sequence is TGTGCCAGCAGTTTACGACAGGGGTCAACACCCAAAACCTACGAGCAGTACTTC.

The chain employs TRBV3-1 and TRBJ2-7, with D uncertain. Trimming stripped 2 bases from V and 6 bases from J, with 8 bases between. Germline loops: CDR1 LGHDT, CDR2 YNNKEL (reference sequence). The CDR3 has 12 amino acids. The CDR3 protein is CASSQTDGEQYF. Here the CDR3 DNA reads TGTGCCAGCAGCCAAACGGACGGCGAGCAGTACTTC.

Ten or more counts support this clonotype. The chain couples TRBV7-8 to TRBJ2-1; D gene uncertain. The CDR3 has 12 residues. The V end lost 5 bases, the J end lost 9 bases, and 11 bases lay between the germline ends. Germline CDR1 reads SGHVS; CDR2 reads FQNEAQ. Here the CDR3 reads CASSHQVPEQFF. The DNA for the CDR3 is TGTGCCAGCAGCCATCAGGTGCCTGAGCAGTTCTTC. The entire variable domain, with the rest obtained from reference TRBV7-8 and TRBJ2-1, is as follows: GAGVSQSPRYKVAKRGQDVALRCDPISGHVSLFWYQQALGQGPEFLTYFQNEAQLDKSGLPSDRFFAERPEGSVSTLKIQRTQQEDSAVYLCASSHQVPEQFFGPGTRLTVL.

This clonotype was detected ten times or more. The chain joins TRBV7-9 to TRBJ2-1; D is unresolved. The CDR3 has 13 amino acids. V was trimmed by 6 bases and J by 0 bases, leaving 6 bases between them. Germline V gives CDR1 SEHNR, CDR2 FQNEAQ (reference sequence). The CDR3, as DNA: TGTGCCAGCAGGGCAGCCTCCTACAATGAGCAGTTCTTC. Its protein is CASRAASYNEQFF. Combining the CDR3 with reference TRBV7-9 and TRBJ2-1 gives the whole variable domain DTGVSQNPRHKITKRGQNVTFRCDPISEHNRLYWYRQTLGQGPEFLTYFQNEAQLEKSRLLSDRFSAERPKGSFSTLEIQRTEQGDSAMYLCASRAASYNEQFFGPGTRLTVL.

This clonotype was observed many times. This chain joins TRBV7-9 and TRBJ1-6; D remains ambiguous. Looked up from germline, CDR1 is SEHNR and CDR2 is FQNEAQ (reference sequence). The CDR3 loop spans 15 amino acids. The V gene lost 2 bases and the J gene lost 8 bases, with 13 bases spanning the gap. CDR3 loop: CASSLNAREDSPLHF. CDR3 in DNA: TGTGCCAGCAGCTTAAATGCACGGGAGGATTCACCCCTCCACTTT.

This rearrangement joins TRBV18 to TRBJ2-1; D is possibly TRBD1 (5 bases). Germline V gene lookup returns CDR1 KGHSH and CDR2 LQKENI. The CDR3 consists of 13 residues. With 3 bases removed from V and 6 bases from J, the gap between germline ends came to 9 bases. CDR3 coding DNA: TGTGCCAGCTCACCGCAGGACATCAATGAGCAGTTCTTC. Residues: CASSPQDINEQFF. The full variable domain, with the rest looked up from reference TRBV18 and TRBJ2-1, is NAGVMQNPRHLVRRRGQEARLRCSPMKGHSHVYWYRQLPEEGLKFMVYLQKENIIDESGMPKERFSAEFPKEGPSILRIQQVVRGDSAAYFCASSPQDINEQFFGPGTRLTVL.

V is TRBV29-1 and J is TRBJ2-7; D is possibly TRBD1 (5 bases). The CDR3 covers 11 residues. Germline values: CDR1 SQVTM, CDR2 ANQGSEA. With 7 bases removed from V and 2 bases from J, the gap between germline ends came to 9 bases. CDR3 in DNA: TGCAGCGGGCAGGGCCCCTACGAGCAGTACTTC. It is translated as CSGQGPYEQYF.

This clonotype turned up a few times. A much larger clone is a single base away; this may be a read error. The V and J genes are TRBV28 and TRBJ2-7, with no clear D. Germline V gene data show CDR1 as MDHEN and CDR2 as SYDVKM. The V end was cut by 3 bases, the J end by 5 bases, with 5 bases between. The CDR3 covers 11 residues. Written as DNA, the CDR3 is TGTGCCAGCAGTTTTGTGGACGAGCAGTACTTC. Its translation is CASSFVDEQYF. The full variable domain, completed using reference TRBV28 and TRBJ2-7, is DVKVTQSSRYLVKRTGEKVFLECVQDMDHENMFWYRQDPGLGLRLIYFSYDVKMKEKGDIPEGYSVSREKKERFSLILESASTNQTSMYLCASSFVDEQYFGPGTRLTVT.

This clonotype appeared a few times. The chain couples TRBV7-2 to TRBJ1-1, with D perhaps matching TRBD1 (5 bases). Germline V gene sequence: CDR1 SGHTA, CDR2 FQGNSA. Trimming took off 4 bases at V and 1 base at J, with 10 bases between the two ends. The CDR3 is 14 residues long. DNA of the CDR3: TGTGCCAGCAGCTCTCAGGGTCAGAACACTGAAGCTTTCTTT. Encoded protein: CASSSQGQNTEAFF.

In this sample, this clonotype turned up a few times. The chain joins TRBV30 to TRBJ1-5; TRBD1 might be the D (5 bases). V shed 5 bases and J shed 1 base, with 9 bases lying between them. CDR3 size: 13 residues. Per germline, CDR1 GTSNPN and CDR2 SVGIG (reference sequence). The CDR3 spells CAWAAGSNQPQHF. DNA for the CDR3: TGTGCCTGGGCGGCAGGGAGCAATCAGCCCCAGCATTTT.

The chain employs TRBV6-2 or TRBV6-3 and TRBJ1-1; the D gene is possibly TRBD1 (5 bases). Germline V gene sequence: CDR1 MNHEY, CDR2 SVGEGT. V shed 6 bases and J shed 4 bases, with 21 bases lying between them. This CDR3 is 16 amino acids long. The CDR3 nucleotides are TGTGCCAGCAGCCCGGCCCGGACGGGGAGGGGCACTGAAGCTTTCTTT. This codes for CASSPARTGRGTEAFF.

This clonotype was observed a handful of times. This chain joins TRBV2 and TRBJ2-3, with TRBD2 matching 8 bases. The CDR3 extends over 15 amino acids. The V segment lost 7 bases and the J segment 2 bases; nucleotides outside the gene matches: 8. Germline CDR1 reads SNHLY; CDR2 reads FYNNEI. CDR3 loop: CASTGTSYATDTQYF. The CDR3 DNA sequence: TGTGCCAGCACCGGGACTAGTTATGCCACAGATACGCAGTATTTT. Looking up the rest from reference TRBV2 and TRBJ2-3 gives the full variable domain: EPEVTQTPSHQVTQMGQEVILRCVPISNHLYFYWYRQILGQKVEFLVSFYNNEISEKSEIFDDQFSVERPDGSNFTLKIRSTKLEDSAMYFCASTGTSYATDTQYFGPGTRLTVL.

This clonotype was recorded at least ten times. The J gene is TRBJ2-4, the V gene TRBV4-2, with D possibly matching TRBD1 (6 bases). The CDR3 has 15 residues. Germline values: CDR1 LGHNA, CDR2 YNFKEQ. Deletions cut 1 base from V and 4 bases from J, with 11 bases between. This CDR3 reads CASSQGTEKKNIQYF. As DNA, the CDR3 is TGTGCCAGCAGCCAAGGGACAGAAAAAAAAAACATTCAGTACTTC.

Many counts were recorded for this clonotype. Written as DNA, the CDR3 is TGCAGTGCCGCGATGGGCAATCAGCCCCAGCATTTT. It is translated as CSAAMGNQPQHF. This sequence joins TRBV20-1 and TRBJ1-5; D remains ambiguous. This CDR3 is built from 12 residues. Deletions cut 6 bases from V and 2 bases from J, with 8 bases between. In germline, CDR1 is DFQATT, CDR2 SNEGSKA (reference sequence).

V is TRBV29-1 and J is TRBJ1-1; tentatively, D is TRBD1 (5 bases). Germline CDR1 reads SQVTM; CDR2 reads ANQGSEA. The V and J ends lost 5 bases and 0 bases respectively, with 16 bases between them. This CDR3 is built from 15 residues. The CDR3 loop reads CSVSAGTLMNTEAFF. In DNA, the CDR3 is TGCAGCGTTTCCGCGGGGACGCTCATGAACACTGAAGCTTTCTTT.

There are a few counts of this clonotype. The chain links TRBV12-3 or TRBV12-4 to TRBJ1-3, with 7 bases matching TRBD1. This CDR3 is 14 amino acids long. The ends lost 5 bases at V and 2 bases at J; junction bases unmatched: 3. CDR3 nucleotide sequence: TGTGCCAGCAGTGACGACAGGGCTGGAAACACCATATATTTT. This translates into CASSDDRAGNTIYF.

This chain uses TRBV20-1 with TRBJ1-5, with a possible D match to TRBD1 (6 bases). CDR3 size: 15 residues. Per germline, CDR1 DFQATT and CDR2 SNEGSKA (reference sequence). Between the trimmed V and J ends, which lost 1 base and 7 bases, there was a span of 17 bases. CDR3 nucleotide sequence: TGCAGTGCTAGAGGGTCCCAGGGGCTAAAACAGCCCCAGCATTTT. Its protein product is CSARGSQGLKQPQHF.

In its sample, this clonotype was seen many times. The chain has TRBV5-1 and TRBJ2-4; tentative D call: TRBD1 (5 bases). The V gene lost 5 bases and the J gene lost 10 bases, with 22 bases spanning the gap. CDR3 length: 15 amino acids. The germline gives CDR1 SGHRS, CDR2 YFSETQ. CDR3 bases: TGCGCCAGCAGTCTCAGAGGCGTAGGGGTTGATATTCAGTACTTC. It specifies CASSLRGVGVDIQYF.

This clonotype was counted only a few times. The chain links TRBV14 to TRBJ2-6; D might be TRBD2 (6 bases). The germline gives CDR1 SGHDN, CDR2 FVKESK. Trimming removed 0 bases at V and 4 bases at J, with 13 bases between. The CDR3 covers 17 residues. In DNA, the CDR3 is TGTGCCAGCAGCCAAGATCGGAGGGTGGCGGGGGCCAACGTCCTGACTTTC. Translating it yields CASSQDRRVAGANVLTF.

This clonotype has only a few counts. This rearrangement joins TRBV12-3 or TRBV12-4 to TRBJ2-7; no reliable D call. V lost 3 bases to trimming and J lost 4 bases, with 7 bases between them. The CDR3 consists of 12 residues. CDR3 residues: CASSFPRYEQYF. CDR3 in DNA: TGTGCCAGCAGTTTCCCCCGTTACGAGCAGTACTTC.

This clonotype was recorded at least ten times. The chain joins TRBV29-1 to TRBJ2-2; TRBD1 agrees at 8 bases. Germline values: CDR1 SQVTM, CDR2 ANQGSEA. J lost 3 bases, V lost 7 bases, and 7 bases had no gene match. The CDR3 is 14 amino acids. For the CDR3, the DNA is TGCAGCGCCAGGGGGCTGGCCGACACCGGGGAGCTGTTTTTT. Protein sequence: CSARGLADTGELFF.

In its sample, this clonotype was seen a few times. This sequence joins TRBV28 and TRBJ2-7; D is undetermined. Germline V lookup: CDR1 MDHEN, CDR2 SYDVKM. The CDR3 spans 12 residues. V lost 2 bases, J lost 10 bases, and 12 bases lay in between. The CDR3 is CASSLERNPQYF. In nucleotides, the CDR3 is TGTGCCAGCAGTTTAGAACGTAACCCTCAGTACTTC.

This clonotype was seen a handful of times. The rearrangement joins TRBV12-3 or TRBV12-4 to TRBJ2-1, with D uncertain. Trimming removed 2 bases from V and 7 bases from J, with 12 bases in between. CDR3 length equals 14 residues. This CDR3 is CASSLPGLLNEQFF. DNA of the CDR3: TGTGCCAGCAGTTTACCAGGTTTACTGAATGAGCAGTTCTTC.